This T cell receptor (beta chain) was captured in a study of vaccination effects on CD4 cells after COVID-19. In the study overall: Samples from a couple of convalescent patients were given 16 days and one week before vaccination.

Only in-frame clones appear in the TCRdb table, and some are missing; sequencing was by immunoSEQ multiplex PCR. Among under 55,000 clones, about 75% were seen once, and the ten largest hold 25% to 30%. A note on this clone: Its antigen is currently unknown.

The junction had 7 bases not matched to a gene; V was cut back by 4 bases and J by 10 bases. In germline, CDR1 is SGHRS, CDR2 YFSETQ. There are 13 residues in the CDR3. Under the ViraFEST assay, PBMC were stimulated with viral peptide pools so that antigen-specific CD4+ T cells expanded. Sequencing was performed afterwards. Between days 9 and 10 of culture, CD4+ T cells were separated out. SARS-CoV-2 infection was confirmed by PCR in the person between March and December 2020. Both day 3 and day 7 saw half the medium replaced with IL-2 medium. The genes are TRBV5-1 and TRBJ1-2; 10 nucleotides agree with TRBD1. The source was CD4+ T cells from PBMCs cultured with a peptide pool, collected before COVID-19 vaccination. The sequence was collected from a human donor who had a prior SARS-CoV-2 infection. CDR3 sequence (DNA): TGCGCCAGCAGCCGAGGGACAGGGGAGGACTACACCTTC. It specifies CASSRGTGEDYTF.